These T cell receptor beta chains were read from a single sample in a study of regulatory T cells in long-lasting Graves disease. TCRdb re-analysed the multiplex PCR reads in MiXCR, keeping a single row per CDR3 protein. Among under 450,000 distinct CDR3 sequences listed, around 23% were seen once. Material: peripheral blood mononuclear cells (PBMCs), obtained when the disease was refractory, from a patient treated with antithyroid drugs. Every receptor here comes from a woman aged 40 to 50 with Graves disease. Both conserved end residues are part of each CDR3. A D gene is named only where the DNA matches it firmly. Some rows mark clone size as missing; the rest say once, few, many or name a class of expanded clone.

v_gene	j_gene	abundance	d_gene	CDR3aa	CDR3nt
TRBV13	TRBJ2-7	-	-	CASSSVNSGPLYEQYF	TGTGCCAGCAGCTCAGTTAATTCCGGGCCCTTATACGAGCAGTACTTC
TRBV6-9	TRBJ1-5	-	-	CASSYRQNSNQPQHF	TGTGCCAGCAGTTACAGGCAAAATAGCAATCAGCCCCAGCATTTT
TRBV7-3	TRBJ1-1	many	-	CASSLISRAEGEAFF	TGTGCCAGCAGCTTAATTAGCAGGGCTGAGGGTGAAGCTTTCTTT
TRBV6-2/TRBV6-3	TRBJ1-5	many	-	CASSPWASNQPQHF	TGTGCCAGCAGTCCATGGGCTAGCAATCAGCCCCAGCATTTT
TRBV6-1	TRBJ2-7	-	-	CASNDPGRTENEQYF	TGTGCCAGCAACGATCCGGGACGGACCGAGAACGAGCAGTACTTC
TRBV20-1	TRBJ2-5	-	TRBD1	CSARAGDRQETQYF	TGCAGTGCTAGAGCCGGGGACAGACAAGAGACCCAGTACTTC
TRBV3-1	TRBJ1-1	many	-	CASSQKLGWTEAFF	TGTGCCAGCAGCCAAAAATTAGGATGGACTGAAGCTTTCTTT
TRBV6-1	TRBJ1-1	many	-	CASLVIGRGNTEAFF	TGTGCCAGCCTTGTAATCGGACGGGGGAACACTGAAGCTTTCTTT
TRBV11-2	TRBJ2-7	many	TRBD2	CASSLPGLAVPYEQYF	TGTGCCAGCAGCTTGCCGGGACTAGCCGTACCCTACGAGCAGTACTTC
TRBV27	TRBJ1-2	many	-	CATRRGYNYGYTF	TGTGCCACCCGGAGGGGGTATAACTATGGCTACACCTTC
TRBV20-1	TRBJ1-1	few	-	CSAPTPGQMNTEAFF	TGCAGTGCCCCTACTCCGGGACAAATGAACACTGAAGCTTTCTTT
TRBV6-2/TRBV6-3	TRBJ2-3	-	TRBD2	CASSLTSGSSDTQYF	TGTGCCAGCAGCCTGACTAGCGGGAGCTCAGATACGCAGTATTTT
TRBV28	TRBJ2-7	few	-	CASSSTSWMQYF	TGTGCCAGCAGTTCGACAAGTTGGATGCAGTACTTC
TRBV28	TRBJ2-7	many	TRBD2	CASSWGLADRWSEQYF	TGTGCCAGCAGCTGGGGACTAGCGGACAGATGGAGCGAGCAGTACTTC
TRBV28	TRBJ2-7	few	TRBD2	CASSGGGPNYEQYF	TGTGCCAGCAGCGGGGGGGGACCGAACTACGAGCAGTACTTC
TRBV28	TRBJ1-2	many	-	CASKDRSYTLYGYTF	TGTGCCAGCAAGGATCGGTCGTACACCCTCTATGGCTACACCTTC
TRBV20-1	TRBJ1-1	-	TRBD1	CSARQHRDRGRAEAFF	TGCAGTGCTCGCCAACACCGGGACAGGGGGCGGGCTGAAGCTTTCTTT
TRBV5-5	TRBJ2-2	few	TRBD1	CASSRRGQPVNTGELFF	TGTGCCAGCAGCAGAAGGGGACAGCCAGTAAACACCGGGGAGCTGTTTTTT
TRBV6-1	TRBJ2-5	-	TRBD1	CASSEALTGGLETQYF	TGTGCCAGCAGTGAAGCGCTTACAGGGGGCTTGGAGACCCAGTACTTC
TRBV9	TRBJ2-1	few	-	CASSRTSTNNEQFF	TGTGCCAGCAGCCGTACGTCAACCAACAATGAGCAGTTCTTC
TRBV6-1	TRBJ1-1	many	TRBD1	CASSIQGAPTEAFF	TGTGCCAGCAGTATCCAGGGGGCGCCGACTGAAGCTTTCTTT
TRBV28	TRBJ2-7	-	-	CASTQNRHEQYF	TGTGCCAGCACCCAGAATCGCCACGAGCAGTACTTC
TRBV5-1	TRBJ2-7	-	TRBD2	CASSPSSGRAPYEQYF	TGCGCCAGCAGCCCTTCTAGCGGGAGAGCTCCCTACGAGCAGTACTTC
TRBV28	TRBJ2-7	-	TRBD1	CASSLRQGSTYEQYF	TGTGCCAGCAGTTTGCGACAGGGGAGTACCTACGAGCAGTACTTC
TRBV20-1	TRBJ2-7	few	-	CSARVGTEVYEQYF	TGCAGTGCTAGAGTAGGGACGGAAGTTTACGAGCAGTACTTC
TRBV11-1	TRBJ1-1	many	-	CASSLGRFTTGGRCEAFF	TGTGCCAGCAGCTTAGGTCGTTTCACTACCGGCGGCCGTTGTGAAGCTTTCTTT